Below are 22 T cell receptor beta chains sequenced from a single sample in a study of long-term antiretroviral therapy in people with HIV. Assay version v3.0 of immunoSEQ was used, and it was run at survey level. Here immunoSEQ multiplex PCR was the method, and the copy in TCRdb shows in-frame clones only, minus some. The sample contains over 30,000 clones, roughly 77% of which appear only once. The specimen was unsorted PBMCs, collected 1.9 years after starting antiretroviral therapy. The source is a man aged 18 to 30 with HIV.

This clone was detected only a few times. CDR3 bases: TGTGCCAGCCGTAACAGCGGGGCTAGCACAGATACGCAGTATTTT. Translation gives CASRNSGASTDTQYF. The gene calls are TRBV6-5 and TRBJ2-3; 7 bases are a match to TRBD2. In germline, CDR1 is MNHEY, CDR2 SVGAGI. This CDR3 spans 15 amino acids. V was clipped by 8 bases and J by 0 bases; unmatched bases: 8.

This clone was observed a handful of times. The chain joins TRBV4-1 to TRBJ1-2; D gene unclear. V was shortened by 3 bases and J by 6 bases, with 17 bases between the two germline ends. Looked up from germline, CDR1 is MGHRA and CDR2 is YSYEKL. The CDR3 spans 15 residues. CDR3 in amino acids: CASSQRRTETDGYTF. The CDR3 coding sequence is TGCGCCAGCAGCCAGCGGAGGACGGAGACGGATGGCTACACCTTC.

The J gene is TRBJ2-1, the V gene TRBV4-1, with 12 positions matching TRBD2. J gave up 8 bases and V 0 bases, and 8 bases lay outside the gene matches. This CDR3 spans 17 amino acids. The germline V gene encodes CDR1 MGHRA and CDR2 YSYEKL. For the CDR3, the DNA is TGCGCCAGCAGCCAAGAAGAGGCTAGCGGGGGGGTTTATGAGCAGTTCTTC. Translated, it gives CASSQEEASGGVYEQFF.

This sequence joins TRBV1 and TRBJ2-3; no check of the table's D call, TRBD2, against the DNA was made. TRBV1 is classified as a pseudogene. CDR3 length: 21 amino acids. The CDR3 loop is CTSSPKHPLAGSLPSTDTQYF. In nucleotides, the CDR3 is TGCACCAGCAGCCCGAAACACCCACTAGCGGGGTCGTTGCCTAGCACAGATACGCAGTATTTT.

This clone was counted a few times. The CDR3 coding sequence is TGTGCCAGCAGTTCCCGGGACCACGTCTTCTATGGCTACACCTTC. Its protein product is CASSSRDHVFYGYTF. This sequence joins TRBV27 and TRBJ1-2, with D possibly matching TRBD1 (5 bases). Trimming took off 4 bases at V and 4 bases at J, with 16 bases between the two ends. This CDR3 has 15 residues. Per germline, CDR1 MNHEY and CDR2 SMNVEV (reference sequence).

The CDR3 reads CASSRTGTYYEQYF. For the CDR3, the DNA is TGTGCCAGCAGCCGAACCGGGACCTACTACGAGCAGTACTTC. The chain employs TRBV7-9 and TRBJ2-7; possibly TRBD1 or TRBD2 for D (5 bases each). The CDR3 runs 14 residues. The V and J ends lost 5 bases and 3 bases respectively, with 14 bases between them. Germline V gene data show CDR1 as SEHNR and CDR2 as FQNEAQ (reference sequence).

The V and J genes are TRBV6-1 and TRBJ2-7, with 8 bases lining up with TRBD1. Trimming cost V 7 bases and J 1 base; bases outside gene matches: 9. The CDR3 sequence is 15 residues long. CDR1 is MNHNS and CDR2 is SASEGT in the germline V gene. CDR3 region: CASKYSGGTSYEQYF. DNA of the CDR3: TGTGCCAGCAAGTATTCAGGGGGCACTTCCTACGAGCAGTACTTC.

This clone was seen just once. The J gene is TRBJ2-7, the V gene TRBV6-6, with D tentatively TRBD1 (5 bases). Trimming pared 2 bases from V and 6 bases from J, leaving 14 bases between. The CDR3 totals 14 residues. Germline V gene sequence: CDR1 MNHNY, CDR2 SVGAGI (reference sequence). The CDR3 region is CASSYHLDIREQYV. CDR3 DNA sequence: TGTGCCAGCAGTTACCACCTGGACATCCGCGAGCAGTACGTC.

In DNA, the CDR3 is TGTGCCAGCAGCTTGGGGACAGGGACTGAAGCTTTCTTT. This codes for CASSLGTGTEAFF. The chain links TRBV5-6 to TRBJ1-1; 8 positions match TRBD1. CDR1 and CDR2 from the germline V gene are SGHDT and YYEEEE. The CDR3 runs to 13 residues. V gave up 0 bases and J gave up 5 bases; unmatched junction bases: 0.

The J gene is TRBJ1-2, the V gene TRBV6-1, with D uncertain. V was trimmed by 7 bases and J by 4 bases, leaving 10 bases between them. The CDR3 totals 12 residues. From germline, CDR1 is MNHNS and CDR2 SASEGT. The DNA of the CDR3 is TGTGCCAGCAATCCCCACCCCTATGGCTACACCTTC. This encodes CASNPHPYGYTF.

V gene TRBV19 combines with J gene TRBJ2-7; D could derive from TRBD1 or TRBD2 (5 bases each). The germline V gene has CDR1 LNHDA and CDR2 SQIVND (reference sequence). CDR3 length: 15 amino acids. The V and J ends lost 10 bases and 0 bases respectively, with 19 bases between them. The DNA for the CDR3 is TGTGCCATCAGAATGAGGGGCCTAATCTCCTACGAGCAGTACGTC. Translation: CAIRMRGLISYEQYV.

The V gene is TRBV5-4, the J gene TRBJ1-3; the match to TRBD1 covers 7 bases. This CDR3 spans 14 amino acids. The V segment lost 3 bases and the J segment 0 bases; nucleotides outside the gene matches: 0. Looked up from germline, CDR1 is SGHNT and CDR2 is YYREEE (reference sequence). The CDR3 is CASSSGGSGNTIYF. In DNA, the CDR3 is TGTGCCAGCAGCTCAGGGGGCTCTGGAAACACCATATATTTT.

This clone was picked up a small number of times. V usage is TRBV30 and J usage is TRBJ2-1; D gene uncertain. Per germline, CDR1 GTSNPN and CDR2 SVGIG (reference sequence). The CDR3 length is 15 residues. V lost 2 bases and J lost 3, with 14 bases in between. The CDR3 loop reads CAWSSRAADYNEQFF. DNA of the CDR3: TGTGCCTGGAGTAGCCGTGCGGCCGACTACAATGAGCAGTTCTTC.

The table lists this clone with a count of one. The genes are TRBV29-1 and TRBJ1-2; D is undetermined. This CDR3 has 12 amino acids. Per germline, CDR1 SQVTM and CDR2 ANQGSEA. V gave up 6 bases and J gave up 5 bases, with 13 bases separating them. CDR3 sequence reads: CSVWLAGYGYTF. CDR3 bases: TGCAGCGTCTGGTTGGCAGGTTATGGCTACACCTTC.

The genes are TRBV5-5 and TRBJ2-1, with D perhaps assigned TRBD1 or TRBD2 (6 bases each). The ends were cut back, 4 bases at V and 3 bases at J, with 20 bases in the middle. The germline V gene has CDR1 SGHKS and CDR2 YYEKEE (reference sequence). This CDR3 region has 17 residues. The CDR3 region is CASSQTRLEGDYNEQFF. The CDR3 coding sequence is TGTGCCAGCAGCCAAACCAGACTAGAGGGGGACTACAATGAGCAGTTCTTC.

The chain links TRBV2 to TRBJ1-6; D call uncertain. The V end was cut by 3 bases, the J end by 9 bases, with 15 bases between. The CDR3 sequence is 15 residues long. Looked up from germline, CDR1 is SNHLY and CDR2 is FYNNEI. In DNA form, the CDR3 reads TGTGCCAGCAGTGAGAGGAGTTCCGGACTTTCACCCCTCCACTTT. Its translation is CASSERSSGLSPLHF. Variable domain in full (rest from reference TRBV2 and TRBJ1-6): EPEVTQTPSHQVTQMGQEVILRCVPISNHLYFYWYRQILGQKVEFLVSFYNNEISEKSEIFDDQFSVERPDGSNFTLKIRSTKLEDSAMYFCASSERSSGLSPLHFGNGTRLTVT.

The chain carries TRBV5-1 and TRBJ2-2, with D possibly matching TRBD1 (6 bases). CDR1 is SGHRS and CDR2 is YFSETQ in the germline V gene. V lost 1 base and J lost 4, with 14 bases in between. This CDR3 has 16 residues. The chain's CDR3 is CASSLPGALGTGELFF. The CDR3 nucleotides read TGCGCCAGCAGCTTGCCAGGGGCGCTGGGCACCGGGGAGCTGTTTTTT.

The chain combines TRBV15 with TRBJ1-4; maybe TRBD1 (5 bases). The CDR3 spans 16 residues. V was clipped by 1 base and J by 8 bases, with 17 bases between them. CDR1 is LNHNV, CDR2 YYDKDF, per germline (reference sequence). The chain's CDR3 is CATSRGQGPGGEKLFF. For the CDR3, the DNA is TGTGCCACCAGCAGAGGGCAAGGTCCCGGGGGAGAAAAACTGTTTTTT.

The V call is TRBV9, the J call TRBJ2-2, with D hard to call. The V gene's germline CDR1 is SGDLS and CDR2 YYNGEE. This CDR3 is built from 14 residues. Trimming removed 0 bases at V and 3 bases at J, with 6 bases between. For the CDR3, the DNA is TGTGCCAGCAGCGTAGCGATCGACACCGGGGAGCTGTTTTTT. This codes for CASSVAIDTGELFF.

The rearrangement uses TRBV6-1 and TRBJ2-5, with 7 bases fitting TRBD1. Germline CDR1 and CDR2: MNHNS and SASEGT. This CDR3 spans 13 amino acids. After removal of 7 bases from V and 2 bases from J, the junction contained 4 bases not matched to a gene. CDR3 loop: CASKSGQQETQYF. Here the CDR3 DNA reads TGTGCCAGCAAGTCGGGACAGCAAGAGACCCAGTACTTC.

V gene TRBV19 combines with J gene TRBJ1-2; D possibly corresponds to TRBD1 (6 bases). Between the trimmed V and J ends, which lost 5 bases and 8 bases, there was a span of 21 bases. From germline, CDR1 is LNHDA and CDR2 SQIVND (reference sequence). The CDR3 extends over 15 amino acids. CDR3 sequence (DNA): TGTGCCAGTAGTGCGTATTTCGGACAGCCGGTAGGCTACACCTTC. It encodes CASSAYFGQPVGYTF.

CDR3 in DNA: TGTGCCATCAGTGAGTCGGCGGTGAGGCTTCGTGATGGCTACACCTTC. This codes for CAISESAVRLRDGYTF. V is TRBV10-3 and J is TRBJ1-2, with no clear D. Germline V gives CDR1 ENHRY, CDR2 SYGVKD. The CDR3 contains 16 residues. V dropped 0 bases and J dropped 6 bases, with 17 bases sitting between them.